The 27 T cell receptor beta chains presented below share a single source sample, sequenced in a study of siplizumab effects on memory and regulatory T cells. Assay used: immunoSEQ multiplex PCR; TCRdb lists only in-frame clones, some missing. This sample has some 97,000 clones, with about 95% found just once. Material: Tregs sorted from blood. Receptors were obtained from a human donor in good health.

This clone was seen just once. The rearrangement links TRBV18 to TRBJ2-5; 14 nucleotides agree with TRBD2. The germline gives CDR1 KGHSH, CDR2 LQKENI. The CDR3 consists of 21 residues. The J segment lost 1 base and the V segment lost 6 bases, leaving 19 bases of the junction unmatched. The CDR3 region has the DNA TGTGCCAGCTCTCTTATCCCCGGGACTAGCGGGAGAGGCGTATTCCAAGAGACCCAGTACTTC. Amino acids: CASSLIPGTSGRGVFQETQYF.

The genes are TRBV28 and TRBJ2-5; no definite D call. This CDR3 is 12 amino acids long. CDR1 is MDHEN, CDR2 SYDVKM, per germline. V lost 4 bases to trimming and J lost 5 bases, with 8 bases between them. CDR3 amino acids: CASSWFSETQYF. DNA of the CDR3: TGTGCCAGCAGTTGGTTTAGTGAGACCCAGTACTTC.

CDR3: CASSNSGGQETQYF. Here the CDR3 DNA reads TGCGCCAGCAGCAACTCCGGGGGCCAAGAGACCCAGTACTTC. The V and J genes are TRBV5-1 and TRBJ2-5; maybe TRBD2 (6 bases). Germline V gene sequence: CDR1 SGHRS, CDR2 YFSETQ. V dropped 4 bases and J dropped 1 base, with 11 bases sitting between them. The CDR3 sequence is 14 residues long.

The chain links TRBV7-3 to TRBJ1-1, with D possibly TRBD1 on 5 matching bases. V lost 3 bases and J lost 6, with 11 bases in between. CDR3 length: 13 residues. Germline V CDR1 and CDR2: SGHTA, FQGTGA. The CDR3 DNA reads TGTGCCAGCAGCTTCCGGGGGTTCTCTGAAGCTTTCTTT. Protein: CASSFRGFSEAFF.

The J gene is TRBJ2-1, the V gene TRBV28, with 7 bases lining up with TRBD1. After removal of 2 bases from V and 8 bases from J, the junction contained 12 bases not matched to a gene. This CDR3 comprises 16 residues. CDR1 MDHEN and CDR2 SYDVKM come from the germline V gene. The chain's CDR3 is CASSLTRQGVWDEQFF. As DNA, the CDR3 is TGTGCCAGCAGTTTAACGCGTCAGGGGGTCTGGGATGAGCAGTTCTTC.

CDR3 DNA sequence: TGTGCCAGCAGCTCGGTAGGAGCGAACACCGGGGAGCTGTTTTTT. Its translation is CASSSVGANTGELFF. The chain uses TRBV5-4 and TRBJ2-2; D is unresolved. Germline loops: CDR1 SGHNT, CDR2 YYREEE (reference sequence). This CDR3 comprises 15 residues. Trimming shortened V by 3 bases and J by 0 bases, and 9 bases separated the two germline ends.

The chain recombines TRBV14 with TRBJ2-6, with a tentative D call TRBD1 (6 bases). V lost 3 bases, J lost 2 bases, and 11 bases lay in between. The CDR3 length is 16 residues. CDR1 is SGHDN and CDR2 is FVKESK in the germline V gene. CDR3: CASSHRGGTGANVLTF. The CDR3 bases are TGTGCCAGCAGCCATAGAGGGGGTACTGGGGCCAACGTCCTGACTTTC.

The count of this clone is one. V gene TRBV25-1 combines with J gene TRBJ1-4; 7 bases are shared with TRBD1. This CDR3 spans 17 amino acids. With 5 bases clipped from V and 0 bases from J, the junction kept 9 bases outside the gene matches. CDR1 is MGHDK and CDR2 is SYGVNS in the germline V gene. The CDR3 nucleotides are TGTGCCAGCAGTTCCCGTACAGGGGTTGCAACTAATGAAAAACTGTTTTTT. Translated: CASSSRTGVATNEKLFF. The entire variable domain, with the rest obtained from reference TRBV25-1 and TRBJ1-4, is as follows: EADIYQTPRYLVIGTGKKITLECSQTMGHDKMYWYQQDPGMELHLIHYSYGVNSTEKGDLSSESTVSRIRTEHFPLTLESARPSHTSQYLCASSSRTGVATNEKLFFGSGTQLSVL.

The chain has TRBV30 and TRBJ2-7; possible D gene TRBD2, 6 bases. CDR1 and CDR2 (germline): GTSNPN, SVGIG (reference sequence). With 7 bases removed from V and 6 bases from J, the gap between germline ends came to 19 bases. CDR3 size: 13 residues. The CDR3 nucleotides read TGTGCCTCGCAAACTAGCTGGGGACGCGAGCAGTACTTC. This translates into CASQTSWGREQYF.

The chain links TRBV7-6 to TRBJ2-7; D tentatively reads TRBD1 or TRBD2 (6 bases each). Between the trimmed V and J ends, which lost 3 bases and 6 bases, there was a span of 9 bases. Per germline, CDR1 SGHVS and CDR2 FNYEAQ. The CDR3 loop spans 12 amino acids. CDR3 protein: CASSLGGGEQYF. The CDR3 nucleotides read TGTGCCAGCAGCTTGGGGGGCGGCGAGCAGTACTTC.

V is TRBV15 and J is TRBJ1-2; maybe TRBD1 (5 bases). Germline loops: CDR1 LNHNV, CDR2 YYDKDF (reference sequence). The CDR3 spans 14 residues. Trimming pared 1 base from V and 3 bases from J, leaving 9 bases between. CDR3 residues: CATSRAQAYYGYTF. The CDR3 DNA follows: TGTGCCACCAGCAGAGCACAGGCCTACTATGGCTACACCTTC.

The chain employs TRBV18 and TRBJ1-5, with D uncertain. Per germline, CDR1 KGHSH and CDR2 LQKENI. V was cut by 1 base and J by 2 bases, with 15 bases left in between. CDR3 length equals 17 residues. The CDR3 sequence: CASSPQKGITGNQPQHF. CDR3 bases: TGTGCCAGCTCACCACAAAAGGGTATTACGGGCAATCAGCCCCAGCATTTT. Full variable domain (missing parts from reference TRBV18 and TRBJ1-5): NAGVMQNPRHLVRRRGQEARLRCSPMKGHSHVYWYRQLPEEGLKFMVYLQKENIIDESGMPKERFSAEFPKEGPSILRIQQVVRGDSAAYFCASSPQKGITGNQPQHFGDGTRLSIL.

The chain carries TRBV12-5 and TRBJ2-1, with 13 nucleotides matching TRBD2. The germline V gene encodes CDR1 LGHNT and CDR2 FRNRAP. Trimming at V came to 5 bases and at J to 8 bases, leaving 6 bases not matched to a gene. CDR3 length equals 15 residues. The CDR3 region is CASGLGTSGMYEQFF. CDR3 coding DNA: TGTGCTAGTGGTCTCGGGACTAGCGGGATGTATGAGCAGTTCTTC.

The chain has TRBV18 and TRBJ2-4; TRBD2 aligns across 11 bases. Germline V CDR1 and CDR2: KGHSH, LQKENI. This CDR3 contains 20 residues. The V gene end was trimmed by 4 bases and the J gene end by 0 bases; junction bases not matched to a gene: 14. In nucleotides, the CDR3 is TGTGCCAGCTCACAGCAACCCGGGACTAGCGGATTTCTAGCCAAAAACATTCAGTACTTC. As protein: CASSQQPGTSGFLAKNIQYF.

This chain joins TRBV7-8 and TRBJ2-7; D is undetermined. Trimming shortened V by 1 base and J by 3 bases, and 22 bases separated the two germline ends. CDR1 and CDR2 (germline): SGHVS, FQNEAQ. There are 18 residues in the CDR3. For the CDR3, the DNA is TGTGCCAGCAGCTTAGGGAAGGGAAGAACCCCCTTGATCTACGAGCAGTACTTC. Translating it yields CASSLGKGRTPLIYEQYF.

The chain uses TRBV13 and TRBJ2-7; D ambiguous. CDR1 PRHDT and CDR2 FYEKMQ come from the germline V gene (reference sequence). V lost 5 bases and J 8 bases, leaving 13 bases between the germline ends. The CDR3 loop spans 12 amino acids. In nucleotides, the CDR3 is TGTGCCAGCAGCACGGAACTCGGGCAGCAGTACTTC. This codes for CASSTELGQQYF.

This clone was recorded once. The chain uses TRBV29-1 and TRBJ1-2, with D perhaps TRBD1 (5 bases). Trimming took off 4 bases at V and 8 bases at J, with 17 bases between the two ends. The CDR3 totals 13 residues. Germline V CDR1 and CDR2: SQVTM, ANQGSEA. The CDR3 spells CSVGGGVVGGYTF. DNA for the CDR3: TGCAGCGTTGGAGGAGGGGTGGTGGGGGGCTACACCTTC.

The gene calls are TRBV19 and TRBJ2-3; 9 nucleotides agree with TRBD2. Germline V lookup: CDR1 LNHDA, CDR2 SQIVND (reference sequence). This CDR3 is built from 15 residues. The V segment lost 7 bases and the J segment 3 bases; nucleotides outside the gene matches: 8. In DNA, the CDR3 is TGTGCCAGTACCTCGGACGGACTAGCGACAGATACGCAGTATTTT. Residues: CASTSDGLATDTQYF.

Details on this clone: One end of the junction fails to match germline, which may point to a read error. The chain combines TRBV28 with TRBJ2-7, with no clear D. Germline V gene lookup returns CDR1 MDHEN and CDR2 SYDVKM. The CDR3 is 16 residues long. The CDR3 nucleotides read TGTGCCAGCACTTTAGGCGGCCTGGAGAGATGGAGCGAGCAGTACTTC. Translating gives CASTLGGLERWSEQYF. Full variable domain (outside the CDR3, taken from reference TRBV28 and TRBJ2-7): DVKVTQSSRYLVKRTGEKVFLECVQDMDHENMFWYRQDPGLGLRLIYFSYDVKMKEKGDIPEGYSVSREKKERFSLILESASTNQTSMYLCASTLGGLERWSEQYFGPGTRLTVT.

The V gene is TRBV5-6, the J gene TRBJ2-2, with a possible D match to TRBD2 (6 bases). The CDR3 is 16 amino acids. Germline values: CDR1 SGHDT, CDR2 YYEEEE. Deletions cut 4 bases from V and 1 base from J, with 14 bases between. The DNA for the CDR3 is TGTGCCAGCAGCCGGTTCTCGGGGGAGAACACCGGGGAGCTGTTTTTT. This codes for CASSRFSGENTGELFF.

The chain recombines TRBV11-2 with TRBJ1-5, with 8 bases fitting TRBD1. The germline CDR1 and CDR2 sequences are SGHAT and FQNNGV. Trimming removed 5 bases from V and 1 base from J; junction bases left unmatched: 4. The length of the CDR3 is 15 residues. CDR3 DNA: TGTGCCAGCAGCCCAGGGGGCGCGAGCAATCAGCCCCAGCATTTT. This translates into CASSPGGASNQPQHF.

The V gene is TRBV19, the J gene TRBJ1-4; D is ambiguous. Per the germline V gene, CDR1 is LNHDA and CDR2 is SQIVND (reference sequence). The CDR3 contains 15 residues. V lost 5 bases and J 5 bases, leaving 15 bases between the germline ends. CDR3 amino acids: CASSHVRGRNEKLFF. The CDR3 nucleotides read TGTGCCAGTAGTCACGTGAGAGGCCGCAATGAAAAACTGTTTTTT.

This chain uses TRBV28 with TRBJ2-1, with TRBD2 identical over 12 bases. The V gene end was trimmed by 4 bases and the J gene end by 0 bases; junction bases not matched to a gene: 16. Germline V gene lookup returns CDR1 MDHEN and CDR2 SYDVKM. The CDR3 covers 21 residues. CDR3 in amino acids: CASSSPAELAGGPFSYNEQFF. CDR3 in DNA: TGTGCCAGCAGTTCCCCCGCAGAACTAGCGGGAGGACCCTTCTCCTACAATGAGCAGTTCTTC.

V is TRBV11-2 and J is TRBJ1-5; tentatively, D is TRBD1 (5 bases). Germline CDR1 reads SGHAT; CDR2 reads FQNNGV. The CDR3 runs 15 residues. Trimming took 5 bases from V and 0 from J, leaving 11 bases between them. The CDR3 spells CASSRDRYSNQPQHF. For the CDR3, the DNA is TGTGCCAGCAGCCGCGACAGATATAGCAATCAGCCCCAGCATTTT.

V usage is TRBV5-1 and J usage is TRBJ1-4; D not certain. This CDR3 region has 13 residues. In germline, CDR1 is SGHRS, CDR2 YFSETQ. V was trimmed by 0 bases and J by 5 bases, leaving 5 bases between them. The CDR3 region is CASSLARNEKLFF. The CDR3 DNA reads TGCGCCAGCAGCTTGGCCAGGAATGAAAAACTGTTTTTT.

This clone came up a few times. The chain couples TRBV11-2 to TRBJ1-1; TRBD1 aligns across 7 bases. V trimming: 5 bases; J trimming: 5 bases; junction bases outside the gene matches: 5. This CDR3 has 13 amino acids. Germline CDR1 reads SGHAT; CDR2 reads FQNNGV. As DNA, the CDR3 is TGTGCCAGCAGCCCGACAGGGAGAACTGAAGCTTTCTTT. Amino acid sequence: CASSPTGRTEAFF.

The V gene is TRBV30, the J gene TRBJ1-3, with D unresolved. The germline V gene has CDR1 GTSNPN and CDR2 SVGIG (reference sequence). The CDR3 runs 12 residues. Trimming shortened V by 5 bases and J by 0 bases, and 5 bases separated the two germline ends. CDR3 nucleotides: TGTGCCTGGCTTCCCTCTGGAAACACCATATATTTT. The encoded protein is CAWLPSGNTIYF.